The 24 T cell receptor beta chains below were found in one sample sequenced in a study of blood T cell repertoires in COVID-19. The data were produced by immunoSEQ multiplex PCR, yet TCRdb's version contains in-frame clones alone and is incomplete. Of around 250,000 clones in the sample, approximately 82% were seen once. Sequencing was performed on PBMCs or T cells enriched from blood (not recorded which). These TCRs come from a man aged 35-49 years who had recovered from COVID-19.

The J gene is TRBJ1-1, the V gene TRBV6-5, with TRBD1 matching 8 bases. The germline V gene has CDR1 MNHEY and CDR2 SVGAGI. The CDR3 contains 15 residues. V lost 7 bases to trimming and J lost 4 bases; unmatched junction nucleotides: 11. CDR3 sequence reads: CASTNPFTGGTEAFF. In nucleotides, the CDR3 is TGTGCCAGCACCAACCCGTTTACAGGGGGCACTGAAGCTTTCTTT.

This clone was seen a few times. The chain joins TRBV11-2 to TRBJ2-1; D possibly corresponds to TRBD2 (5 bases). The ends were cut back, 5 bases at V and 5 bases at J, with 16 bases in the middle. CDR1 and CDR2 (germline): SGHAT, FQNNGV. This CDR3 region has 15 residues. For the CDR3, the DNA is TGTGCCAGCAGCCCGCAGAGGGCCACCAACAATGAGCAGTTCTTC. Encoded protein: CASSPQRATNNEQFF.

The V call is TRBV28, the J call TRBJ1-6; D remains ambiguous. The CDR3 has 17 residues. With 6 bases removed from V and 3 bases from J, the gap between germline ends came to 18 bases. Germline CDR1 and CDR2: MDHEN and SYDVKM. The CDR3 DNA reads as TGTGCCAGCAGACTAGGGAAAGGCCGGCACTATAATTCACCCCTCCACTTT. It translates to CASRLGKGRHYNSPLHF. The variable domain in full, with the rest retrieved from reference TRBV28 and TRBJ1-6, is DVKVTQSSRYLVKRTGEKVFLECVQDMDHENMFWYRQDPGLGLRLIYFSYDVKMKEKGDIPEGYSVSREKKERFSLILESASTNQTSMYLCASRLGKGRHYNSPLHFGNGTRLTVT.

The rearrangement uses TRBV28 and TRBJ2-3, with D possibly matching TRBD2 (5 bases). The V gene lost 6 bases and the J gene lost 4 bases, with 11 bases spanning the gap. CDR1 MDHEN and CDR2 SYDVKM come from the germline V gene. The CDR3 extends over 13 amino acids. Written as DNA, the CDR3 is TGTGCCAGCAGAGAACTAGGGCCAGATACGCAGTATTTT. The encoded protein is CASRELGPDTQYF. Filled out from reference TRBV28 and TRBJ2-3, the complete variable domain reads DVKVTQSSRYLVKRTGEKVFLECVQDMDHENMFWYRQDPGLGLRLIYFSYDVKMKEKGDIPEGYSVSREKKERFSLILESASTNQTSMYLCASRELGPDTQYFGPGTRLTVL.

This clone was detected only a few times. The chain's CDR3 is CASSPGTASYEQYF. The CDR3 region has the DNA TGTGCCAGCAGTCCCGGGACAGCCTCCTACGAGCAGTACTTC. The V and J genes are TRBV6-5 and TRBJ2-7; the match to TRBD1 covers 7 bases. The CDR3 is made up of 14 amino acids. After removal of 5 bases from V and 0 bases from J, the junction contained 4 bases not matched to a gene. Germline CDR1 is MNHEY and CDR2 is SVGAGI.

The chain combines TRBV7-2 with TRBJ2-7, with D perhaps matching TRBD1 (5 bases). Germline V CDR1 and CDR2: SGHTA, FQGNSA. The CDR3 runs 14 residues. V was shortened by 6 bases and J by 2 bases, with 14 bases between the two germline ends. The CDR3 loop reads CASSFTGLAYEQYF. Written as DNA, the CDR3 is TGTGCCAGCAGTTTTACAGGTTTAGCCTACGAGCAGTACTTC.

The table lists this clone with a count of one. A much bigger clone sits one base away, suggesting this may be a read error. The chain uses TRBV2 and TRBJ1-2; D remains ambiguous. This CDR3 contains 11 residues. V was clipped by 3 bases and J by 4 bases, with 3 bases between them. Germline CDR1 SNHLY, CDR2 FYNNEI. The CDR3 loop is CASSDRYGYTF. The CDR3, as DNA: TGTGCCAGCAGTGACCGCTATGGCTACACCTTC.

The chain recombines TRBV28 with TRBJ1-5; the match to TRBD1 covers 7 bases. This CDR3 is 17 amino acids long. Per the germline V gene, CDR1 is MDHEN and CDR2 is SYDVKM. V trimming: 1 base; J trimming: 6 bases; junction bases outside the gene matches: 12. Here the CDR3 DNA reads TGTGCCAGCAGTTTATATGGACAGGTGACGCTGGGTCAGCCCCAGCATTTT. Translating it yields CASSLYGQVTLGQPQHF.

The V and J genes are TRBV2 and TRBJ1-1, with D tentatively TRBD1 (6 bases). There are 16 residues in the CDR3. The ends were cut back, 0 bases at V and 7 bases at J, with 18 bases in the middle. CDR1 and CDR2 (germline): SNHLY, FYNNEI. The CDR3 region has the DNA TGTGCCAGCAGTGAAGCGCTTAGTTGGGGGCAGGGTGAAGCTTTCTTT. Protein sequence: CASSEALSWGQGEAFF.

V and J are TRBV10-1 and TRBJ1-3, with 7 bases identical to TRBD1. The CDR3 is 15 residues long. The germline gives CDR1 WNHNN, CDR2 SYGVQD (reference sequence). V dropped 10 bases and J dropped 0; count of bases not matched to a gene: 9. CDR3: CATSGQTSSGNTIYF. DNA for the CDR3: TGCGCCACCTCGGGACAGACCAGCTCTGGAAACACCATATATTTT.

V usage is TRBV3-1 (or the pseudogene TRBV3-2) and J usage is TRBJ1-3; D is uncertain. From germline, CDR1 is LGHDT and CDR2 YNNKEL (reference sequence). The length of the CDR3 is 18 residues. Trimming removed 0 bases at V and 2 bases at J, with 17 bases between. CDR3 in DNA: TGTGCCAGCAGCCAAGATGCTTGGTCCCAGGCCCCTGGAAACACCATATATTTT. Residues: CASSQDAWSQAPGNTIYF.

This chain connects TRBV4-3 to TRBJ2-3, with 8 bases aligning to TRBD2. Germline V gives CDR1 LGHNA, CDR2 YSLEER. V dropped 1 base and J dropped 3; count of bases not matched to a gene: 6. The CDR3 totals 16 residues. This CDR3 reads CASSQVSSGGTDTQYF. The DNA for the CDR3 is TGCGCCAGCAGCCAAGTATCCAGCGGGGGAACAGATACGCAGTATTTT.

The chain uses TRBV18 and TRBJ1-2; weak D call: TRBD1 (6 bases). CDR1 and CDR2 (germline): KGHSH, LQKENI. V lost 3 bases, J lost 4 bases, and 18 bases lay in between. The CDR3 sequence is 16 residues long. The CDR3 sequence: CASSPPTVGAIYGYTF. The CDR3 DNA sequence: TGTGCCAGCTCACCCCCGACGGTGGGGGCCATCTATGGCTACACCTTC.

The CDR3 reads CASSLEQGTNTGELFF. In DNA, the CDR3 is TGCGCCAGCAGCTTGGAACAGGGCACGAACACCGGGGAGCTGTTTTTT. The chain uses TRBV5-1 and TRBJ2-2, with a tentative D call TRBD1 (6 bases). V shed 0 bases and J shed 0 bases, with 9 bases lying between them. This CDR3 region has 16 residues. CDR1 is SGHRS, CDR2 YFSETQ, per germline. Full variable domain (remainder filled in from reference TRBV5-1 and TRBJ2-2): KAGVTQTPRYLIKTRGQQVTLSCSPISGHRSVSWYQQTPGQGLQFLFEYFSETQRNKGNFPGRFSGRQFSNSRSEMNVSTLELGDSALYLCASSLEQGTNTGELFFGEGSRLTVL.

This chain connects TRBV7-2 to TRBJ1-1, with D unresolved. Germline CDR1 SGHTA, CDR2 FQGNSA. The CDR3 totals 13 residues. V was shortened by 4 bases and J by 4 bases, with 10 bases between the two germline ends. The CDR3 protein is CASSSQLSTEAFF. DNA for the CDR3: TGTGCCAGCAGCTCACAGTTGTCCACTGAAGCTTTCTTT.

This chain joins TRBV19 and TRBJ2-2; D uncertain. The V end lost 2 bases, the J end lost 0 bases, and 4 bases lay between the germline ends. This CDR3 is built from 14 residues. CDR1 and CDR2 (germline): LNHDA, SQIVND (reference sequence). CDR3 residues: CASSIIANTGELFF. In nucleotides, the CDR3 is TGTGCCAGTAGTATAATCGCGAACACCGGGGAGCTGTTTTTT.

A few counts support this clone. An end of the junction does not agree with germline; a read error may underlie this. The V and J genes are TRBV19 and TRBJ1-1; TRBD1 is a possible D gene (6 bases). Germline V CDR1 and CDR2: LNHDA, SQIVND (reference sequence). This CDR3 is built from 12 residues. CDR3 nucleotides: TGTGCCAGTACCTTATACCGGGGGGCGCTAATCTTT. This gives the protein CASTLYRGALIF.

The sample holds a few counts of this clone. V usage is TRBV7-2 and J usage is TRBJ2-1; 7 bases are shared with TRBD2. The CDR3 loop spans 15 amino acids. Germline V gene data show CDR1 as SGHTA and CDR2 as FQGNSA. The junction had 4 bases not matched to a gene; V was cut back by 1 base and J by 4 bases. CDR3 sequence: CASSLGLAVYNEQFF. Written as DNA, the CDR3 is TGTGCCAGCAGCTTAGGGCTAGCGGTGTACAATGAGCAGTTCTTC.

The V call is TRBV18, the J call TRBJ2-7; TRBD2 matches 8 bases. V shed 3 bases and J 3 bases; nucleotides not matched to a gene: 4. The CDR3 covers 14 residues. The germline V gene has CDR1 KGHSH and CDR2 LQKENI. This CDR3 reads CASSPGLVNYEQYF. The CDR3, as DNA: TGTGCCAGCTCACCGGGACTAGTTAACTACGAGCAGTACTTC.

Only one count was recorded for this clone. The CDR3, as DNA: TGTGCCAGCAGCACTGGGACAGGGGGGCTTGAAAAACTGTTTTTT. It translates to CASSTGTGGLEKLFF. V and J are TRBV28 and TRBJ1-4; 11 positions agree with TRBD1. CDR1 is MDHEN, CDR2 SYDVKM, per germline. Trimming took 6 bases from V and 7 from J; bases not matched to a gene: 7. The CDR3 runs 15 residues.

The chain joins TRBV19 to TRBJ1-2; a possible D gene is TRBD1 (5 bases). The CDR3 loop spans 14 amino acids. V lost 5 bases and J lost 1, with 11 bases in between. Germline lookup yields CDR1 LNHDA and CDR2 SQIVND (reference sequence). The CDR3 loop reads CASSALDSNYGYTF. CDR3 nucleotide sequence: TGTGCCAGTAGTGCCCTAGACAGTAACTATGGCTACACCTTC. The complete variable domain, with remaining parts taken from reference TRBV19 and TRBJ1-2, reads DGGITQSPKYLFRKEGQNVTLSCEQNLNHDAMYWYRQDPGQGLRLIYYSQIVNDFQKGDIAEGYSVSREKKESFPLTVTSAQKNPTAFYLCASSALDSNYGYTFGSGTRLTVV.

V usage is TRBV28 and J usage is TRBJ1-1; D is uncertain. The CDR3 has 15 amino acids. The V end lost 4 bases, the J end lost 0 bases, and 12 bases lay between the germline ends. CDR1 is MDHEN and CDR2 is SYDVKM in the germline V gene. CDR3 residues: CASSSGFGVNTEAFF. The CDR3 region has the DNA TGTGCCAGCAGTTCAGGCTTCGGGGTGAACACTGAAGCTTTCTTT.

The chain joins TRBV14 to TRBJ1-1; 10 bases line up with TRBD1. The CDR3 is 15 amino acids. The germline CDR1 and CDR2 sequences are SGHDN and FVKESK. Unmatched junction bases numbered 13, after V lost 4 bases and J lost 11 bases. CDR3 sequence: CASSRDRGRGIAAFF. The CDR3 DNA reads TGTGCCAGCAGCCGAGACAGGGGGCGCGGGATTGCTGCTTTCTTT.

The V and J genes are TRBV9 and TRBJ2-1, with 13 bases fitting TRBD2. This CDR3 comprises 17 residues. Germline loops: CDR1 SGDLS, CDR2 YYNGEE. The V gene end was trimmed by 6 bases and the J gene end by 7 bases; junction bases not matched to a gene: 13. CDR3 residues: CASTLRETSGGMNEQFF. For the CDR3, the DNA is TGTGCCAGCACCCTTCGGGAGACTAGCGGGGGGATGAATGAGCAGTTCTTC.